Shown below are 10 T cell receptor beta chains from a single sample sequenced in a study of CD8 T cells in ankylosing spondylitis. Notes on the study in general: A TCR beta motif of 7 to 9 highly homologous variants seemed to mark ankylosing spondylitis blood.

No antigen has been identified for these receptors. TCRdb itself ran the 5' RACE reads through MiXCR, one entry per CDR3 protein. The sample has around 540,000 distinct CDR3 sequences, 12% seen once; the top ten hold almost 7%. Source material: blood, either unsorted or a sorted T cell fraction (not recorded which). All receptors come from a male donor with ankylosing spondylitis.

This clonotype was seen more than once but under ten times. The CDR3 bases are TGTGCCAGCTCACCGGACAGGGGAGGTGAGCAGTTCTTC. Translated, it gives CASSPDRGGEQFF. This rearrangement joins TRBV18 to TRBJ2-1, with 9 nucleotides matching TRBD1. This CDR3 spans 13 amino acids. The trim removed 3 bases at V and 9 bases at J, leaving 3 bases unmatched. The germline V gene has CDR1 KGHSH and CDR2 LQKENI.

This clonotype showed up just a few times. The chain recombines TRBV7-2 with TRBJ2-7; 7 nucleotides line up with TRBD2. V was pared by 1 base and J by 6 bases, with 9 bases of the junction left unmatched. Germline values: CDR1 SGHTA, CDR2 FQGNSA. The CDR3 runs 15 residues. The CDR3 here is CASSLVSGGSPEQYF. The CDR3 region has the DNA TGTGCCAGCAGCTTAGTATCGGGCGGGAGTCCCGAGCAGTACTTC.

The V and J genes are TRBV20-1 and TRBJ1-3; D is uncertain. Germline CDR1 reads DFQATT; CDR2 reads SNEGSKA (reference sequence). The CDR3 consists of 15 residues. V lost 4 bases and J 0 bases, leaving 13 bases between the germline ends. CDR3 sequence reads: CSATTRMSSGNTIYF. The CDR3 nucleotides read TGCAGTGCTACGACCAGGATGAGCTCTGGAAACACCATATATTTT.

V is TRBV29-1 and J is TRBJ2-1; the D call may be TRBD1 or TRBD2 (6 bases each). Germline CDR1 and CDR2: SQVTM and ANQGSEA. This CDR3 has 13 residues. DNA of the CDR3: TGCAGTCTAGAGGGGGGTCCCTACAATGAGCAGTTCTTC. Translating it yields CSLEGGPYNEQFF.

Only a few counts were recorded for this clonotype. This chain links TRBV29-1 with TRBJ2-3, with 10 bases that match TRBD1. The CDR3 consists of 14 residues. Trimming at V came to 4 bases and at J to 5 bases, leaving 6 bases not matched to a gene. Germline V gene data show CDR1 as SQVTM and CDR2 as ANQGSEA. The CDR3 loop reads CSVALGTGEDTQYF. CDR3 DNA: TGCAGCGTTGCGTTGGGGACAGGGGAAGATACGCAGTATTTT.

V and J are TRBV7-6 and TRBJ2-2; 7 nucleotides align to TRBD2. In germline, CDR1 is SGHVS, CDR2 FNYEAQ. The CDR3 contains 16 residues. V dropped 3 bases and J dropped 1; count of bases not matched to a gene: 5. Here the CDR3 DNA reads TGTGCCAGCAGCTTCTCTAGCGGATGGAACACCGGGGAGCTGTTTTTT. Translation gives CASSFSSGWNTGELFF. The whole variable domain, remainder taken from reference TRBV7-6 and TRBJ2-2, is GAGVSQSPRYKVTKRGQDVALRCDPISGHVSLYWYRQALGQGPEFLTYFNYEAQQDKSGLPNDRFSAERPEGSISTLTIQRTEQRDSAMYRCASSFSSGWNTGELFFGEGSRLTVL.

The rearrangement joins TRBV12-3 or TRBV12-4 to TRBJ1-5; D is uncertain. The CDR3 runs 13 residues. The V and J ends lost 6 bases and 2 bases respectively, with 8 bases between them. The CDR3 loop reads CASRGERNQPQHF. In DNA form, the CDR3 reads TGTGCCAGCAGGGGCGAACGCAATCAGCCCCAGCATTTT.

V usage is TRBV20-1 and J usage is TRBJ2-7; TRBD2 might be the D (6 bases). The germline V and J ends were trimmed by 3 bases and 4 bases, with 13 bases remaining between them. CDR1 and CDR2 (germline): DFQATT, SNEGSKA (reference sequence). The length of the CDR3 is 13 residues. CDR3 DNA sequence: TGCAGTGCTAGCGGGAGATCGGGTTACGAGCAGTACTTC. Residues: CSASGRSGYEQYF.

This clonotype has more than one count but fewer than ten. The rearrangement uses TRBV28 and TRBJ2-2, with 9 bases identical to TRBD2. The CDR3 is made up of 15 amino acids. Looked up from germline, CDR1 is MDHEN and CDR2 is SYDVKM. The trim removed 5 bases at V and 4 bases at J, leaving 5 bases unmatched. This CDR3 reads CASSVLAGGTGELFF. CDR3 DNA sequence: TGTGCCAGCAGTGTACTAGCGGGCGGCACCGGGGAGCTGTTTTTT.

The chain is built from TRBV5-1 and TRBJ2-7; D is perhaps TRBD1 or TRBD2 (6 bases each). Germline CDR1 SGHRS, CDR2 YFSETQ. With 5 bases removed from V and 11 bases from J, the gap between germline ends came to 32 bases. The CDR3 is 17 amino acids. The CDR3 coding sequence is TGCGCCAGCAGTTCTCGTTTACAGGGACTTTCGGATCGAGACGAGTACTTC. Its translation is CASSSRLQGLSDRDEYF.